The T cell receptor (beta chain) described here comes from a study of regulatory T cells in long-lasting Graves disease. As to time point: persistent/refractory GD, antithyroid drugs over 5 years with positive TRAb. Generation of the TCR library employed RNA extracted from PBMCs. HTBI primers from iRepertoire and Arm-PCR of CDR3 regions yielded the TCR beta libraries. One entry per CDR3 protein, called by TCRdb with MiXCR from the multiplex PCR reads. The sample lists approximately 690,000 distinct CDR3 sequences, about 30% occurring once. This TCR was recovered from a female donor with Graves disease. The specimen comprised peripheral blood mononuclear cells (PBMCs), sampled when the disease was refractory, from a patient treated with antithyroid drugs.

The CDR3 sequence is CASSLMDTQYF. The CDR3 nucleotides read TGTGCCAGCAGTTTAATGGATACGCAGTATTTT. This chain joins TRBV12-3 or TRBV12-4 and TRBJ2-3; no firm D call. V shed 2 bases and J shed 6 bases, with 3 bases lying between them. There are 11 residues in the CDR3.